What follows describes a single T cell receptor (beta chain). The ends were cut back, 5 bases at V and 8 bases at J, with 18 bases in the middle. Germline CDR1 and CDR2: SGHTA and FQGNSA. There are 14 residues in the CDR3. This sample was taken from a study of blood T cell repertoires in COVID-19. Study details: Sources were T cells, B-cell-depleted T cells, or PBMCs; the material itself was cDNA or gDNA.

Source study methods: Using reference gene primer amplification, nucleated cell counts were estimated. Data came from immunoSEQ multiplex PCR; TCRdb stores just in-frame clones and leaves some out. V and J calls and clone size are copied from that table; D and trimming were computed from the DNA. The data contain some 99,000 clones, around 83% of them singletons. V and J are TRBV7-2 and TRBJ1-1; D ambiguous. This TCR came from a woman aged 55-69 years in a cohort sampled during active or convalescent COVID-19. Sequencing used peripheral blood. CDR3 sequence reads: CASSLEIYTAEAFF. CDR3 DNA sequence: TGTGCCAGCAGCCTCGAGATCTATACAGCAGAAGCTTTCTTT.